The following is a T cell receptor beta chain sequence with its context. Expressed TCRB transcripts were sequenced because the isolated RNA had all been reverse transcribed beforehand. Clones were read by immunoSEQ multiplex PCR, and TCRdb kept only the in-frame ones, dropping some. The sample gives tens of thousands of clones, roughly 60% of which show up once; around 2.2% is in the top ten. This sample stems from a study of beta chain features in type 1 diabetes. CDR3 size: 12 residues. The V and J ends lost 2 bases and 4 bases respectively, with 8 bases between them. CDR1 is SQVTM and CDR2 is ANQGSEA in the germline V gene. Sorting that relied on CD45RO/CCR7/CD25/CD127/CD95/CD27 yielded CD4+ naive, central memory, regulatory and stem cell-like memory cells.

The sequence was obtained from a woman aged 18-29 years in good health. The rearrangement uses TRBV29-1 and TRBJ1-2, with D possibly being TRBD1 (5 bases). The sequenced material came from Tregs from blood. The CDR3 is CSVESTAYGYTF. The CDR3 DNA reads as TGCAGCGTTGAATCGACAGCCTATGGCTACACCTTC.